The 23 T cell receptor beta chains reported below all come from one sample, sequenced in a study of cytomegalovirus exposure and HLA in healthy donors. The PCR made use of 60 Vbeta and 13 Jbeta primers. The repertoire was sequenced with immunoSEQ multiplex PCR; TCRdb's copy has only in-frame clones and lacks some. The sample has under 150,000 clones, 68% seen once. Sequenced sample: PBMCs. Receptor source: a man in his 60s in good health and CMV-seronegative.

The chain combines TRBV5-4 with TRBJ2-1; 9 bases agree with TRBD1. The CDR3 is made up of 15 amino acids. Germline V lookup: CDR1 SGHNT, CDR2 YYREEE (reference sequence). The V and J ends lost 0 bases and 6 bases, in that order; junction bases with no gene match: 4. CDR3: CASSLDRGPVNEQFF. In DNA, the CDR3 is TGTGCCAGCAGCTTGGACAGGGGGCCAGTCAATGAGCAGTTCTTC.

This clone turned up a few times. The gene calls are TRBV4-2 and TRBJ1-5; unclear D gene. Germline-derived CDR1 and CDR2 are LGHNA and YNFKEQ. Trimming took off 0 bases at V and 5 bases at J, with 11 bases between the two ends. The CDR3 runs 15 residues. The CDR3 spells CASSQDLTGDQPQHF. The CDR3 DNA follows: TGTGCCAGCAGCCAAGATCTGACCGGAGATCAGCCCCAGCATTTT.

This clone was seen a handful of times. CDR3: CASSLAGTGAQETQYF. In nucleotides, the CDR3 is TGCGCCAGCAGCTTGGCAGGGACAGGGGCCCAAGAGACCCAGTACTTC. The rearrangement joins TRBV5-1 to TRBJ2-5, with 10 bases fitting TRBD1. CDR1 and CDR2 (germline): SGHRS, YFSETQ. The CDR3 spans 16 residues. The V gene end was trimmed by 0 bases and the J gene end by 1 base; junction bases not matched to a gene: 3.

The CDR3 nucleotides are TGTGCCAGCAGGGACTACGGCCTAAATAATTCACCCCTCCACTTT. Translating it yields CASRDYGLNNSPLHF. The rearrangement joins TRBV28 to TRBJ1-6; D not resolved. Per germline, CDR1 MDHEN and CDR2 SYDVKM. The V and J ends lost 6 bases and 5 bases respectively, with 14 bases between them. The CDR3 has 15 residues.

The genes are TRBV6-5 and TRBJ1-3; 7 nucleotides agree with TRBD1. The CDR3 loop spans 15 amino acids. With 2 bases clipped from V and 2 bases from J, the junction kept 3 bases outside the gene matches. Germline CDR1 and CDR2: MNHEY and SVGAGI. The CDR3 nucleotides are TGTGCCAGCAGTTACGGGCAGGGGGCTGGAAACACCATATATTTT. Its translation: CASSYGQGAGNTIYF.

V and J are TRBV25-1 and TRBJ1-1; D is unclear. Germline CDR1 MGHDK, CDR2 SYGVNS. The CDR3 contains 13 residues. V was clipped by 6 bases and J by 3 bases, with 11 bases between them. The CDR3 is CASREVSDTEAFF. CDR3 nucleotide sequence: TGTGCCAGCAGAGAAGTTTCGGACACTGAAGCTTTCTTT.

This clone was seen a handful of times. The V and J genes are TRBV7-6 and TRBJ2-3; unclear D gene. V was clipped by 2 bases and J by 6 bases, with 6 bases between them. This CDR3 has 12 residues. Germline-derived CDR1 and CDR2 are SGHVS and FNYEAQ. CDR3 amino acids: CASSLSGDTQYF. In DNA, the CDR3 is TGTGCCAGCAGCTTATCGGGTGATACGCAGTATTTT.

This chain joins TRBV18 and TRBJ2-2; 7 bases align to TRBD1. The CDR3 runs to 15 residues. V trimming: 6 bases; J trimming: 1 base; junction bases outside the gene matches: 5. Germline V gene lookup returns CDR1 KGHSH and CDR2 LQKENI. CDR3 sequence: CASSDRTGNTGELFF. For the CDR3, the DNA is TGTGCCAGCTCGGATCGGACAGGGAACACCGGGGAGCTGTTTTTT. Looking up the rest from reference TRBV18 and TRBJ2-2 gives the full variable domain: NAGVMQNPRHLVRRRGQEARLRCSPMKGHSHVYWYRQLPEEGLKFMVYLQKENIIDESGMPKERFSAEFPKEGPSILRIQQVVRGDSAAYFCASSDRTGNTGELFFGEGSRLTVL.

The rearrangement joins TRBV11-3 to TRBJ2-1; 10 bases are shared with TRBD2. The CDR3 has 14 residues. Trimming took 5 bases from V and 5 from J; bases not matched to a gene: 3. Germline V gives CDR1 SGHNT, CDR2 YENEEA. The CDR3, as DNA: TGTGCCAGCAGCCGGACTAGCGGTAACAATGAGCAGTTCTTC. Amino acid sequence: CASSRTSGNNEQFF.

The chain couples TRBV19 to TRBJ2-2, with TRBD1 identical over 10 bases. V trimming: 6 bases; J trimming: 5 bases; junction bases outside the gene matches: 6. The CDR3 is 15 residues long. The germline V gene has CDR1 LNHDA and CDR2 SQIVND (reference sequence). The CDR3 loop is CASSDRGRRTGELFF. CDR3 in DNA: TGTGCCAGTAGCGACAGGGGGCGCCGGACCGGGGAGCTGTTTTTT.

This CDR3 is CASSVREGTGELFF. DNA of the CDR3: TGTGCCAGCAGTGTTAGGGAGGGCACCGGGGAGCTGTTTTTT. This rearrangement joins TRBV2 to TRBJ2-2, with TRBD2 identical over 7 bases. The J segment lost 4 bases and the V segment lost 4 bases, leaving 3 bases of the junction unmatched. This CDR3 spans 14 amino acids. Germline CDR1 reads SNHLY; CDR2 reads FYNNEI. Full variable domain (remainder filled in from reference TRBV2 and TRBJ2-2): EPEVTQTPSHQVTQMGQEVILRCVPISNHLYFYWYRQILGQKVEFLVSFYNNEISEKSEIFDDQFSVERPDGSNFTLKIRSTKLEDSAMYFCASSVREGTGELFFGEGSRLTVL.

The genes are TRBV18 and TRBJ1-5; 11 bases are shared with TRBD1. Germline trimming cut 6 bases from V and 7 bases from J; bases unmatched to any gene: 5. This CDR3 is built from 14 residues. Germline CDR1 reads KGHSH; CDR2 reads LQKENI. Here the CDR3 reads CASSRTGGFQPQHF. The CDR3 nucleotides are TGTGCCAGCTCCCGGACAGGGGGCTTCCAGCCCCAGCATTTT.

In DNA, the CDR3 is TGTGCCAGTAGCCTAGACAGGGGATCGGGCTCCTACGAGCAGTACTTC. Residues: CASSLDRGSGSYEQYF. The V gene is TRBV19, the J gene TRBJ2-7; 8 bases map to TRBD1. This CDR3 contains 16 residues. V lost 6 bases, J lost 0 bases, and 10 bases stayed unmatched. Germline V gene sequence: CDR1 LNHDA, CDR2 SQIVND (reference sequence).

The J gene is TRBJ1-1, the V gene TRBV28; D is ambiguous. This CDR3 contains 12 residues. The V gene's germline CDR1 is MDHEN and CDR2 SYDVKM. V was clipped by 10 bases and J by 3 bases, with 12 bases between them. The CDR3 is CATPPSHTEAFF. CDR3 DNA sequence: TGTGCCACCCCCCCGAGCCACACTGAAGCTTTCTTT.

CDR3 nucleotides: TGTGCCATCAGTGAGTCGACGGGACAGGGAGGTCAGCCCCAGCATTTT. Its translation is CAISESTGQGGQPQHF. This rearrangement joins TRBV10-3 to TRBJ1-5; 9 bases are shared with TRBD1. With 0 bases clipped from V and 6 bases from J, the junction kept 6 bases outside the gene matches. This CDR3 region has 16 residues. Germline-derived CDR1 and CDR2 are ENHRY and SYGVKD.

This sequence joins TRBV11-2 and TRBJ2-4; 10 nucleotides line up with TRBD1. Germline-derived CDR1 and CDR2 are SGHAT and FQNNGV. This CDR3 contains 19 residues. V trimming: 5 bases; J trimming: 0 bases; junction bases outside the gene matches: 13. The CDR3 sequence is CASSPRDRGERLAKNIQYF. The CDR3 nucleotides are TGTGCCAGCAGCCCCCGGGACAGGGGCGAGAGACTAGCCAAAAACATTCAGTACTTC.

V is TRBV5-1 and J is TRBJ2-1; 13 positions match TRBD2. The CDR3 runs to 16 residues. Germline V gives CDR1 SGHRS, CDR2 YFSETQ. V shed 2 bases and J 4 bases; nucleotides not matched to a gene: 3. The CDR3 nucleotides read TGCGCCAGCAGCTTAAGGACTAGCGGGAGTTACAATGAGCAGTTCTTC. Translating it yields CASSLRTSGSYNEQFF.

The gene calls are TRBV28 and TRBJ2-7; the D gene is possibly TRBD2 (6 bases). CDR3 length equals 14 residues. V lost 6 bases to trimming and J lost 5 bases, with 17 bases between them. Germline loops: CDR1 MDHEN, CDR2 SYDVKM. CDR3 sequence reads: CASRGATSLHEQYF. CDR3 in DNA: TGTGCCAGCAGAGGGGCGACTAGTCTACACGAGCAGTACTTC.

This chain links TRBV6-1 with TRBJ2-2, with a possible D match to TRBD2 (6 bases). The CDR3 extends over 17 amino acids. V gave up 3 bases and J gave up 1 base, with 15 bases separating them. Germline CDR1 is MNHNS and CDR2 is SASEGT. DNA for the CDR3: TGTGCCAGCAGTGATATTTTCGGGGGAGTGAACACCGGGGAGCTGTTTTTT. Translated, it gives CASSDIFGGVNTGELFF.

This sequence joins TRBV29-1 and TRBJ1-1, with 7 bases aligning to TRBD1. Germline values: CDR1 SQVTM, CDR2 ANQGSEA. V shed 3 bases and J 0 bases; nucleotides not matched to a gene: 4. The CDR3 extends over 14 amino acids. CDR3 sequence reads: CSVDPTGMNTEAFF. The CDR3 nucleotides read TGCAGCGTTGACCCGACAGGGATGAACACTGAAGCTTTCTTT. Drawing the rest from reference TRBV29-1 and TRBJ1-1, the complete variable domain is SAVISQKPSRDICQRGTSLTIQCQVDSQVTMMFWYRQQPGQSLTLIATANQGSEATYESGFVIDKFPISRPNLTFSTLTVSNMSPEDSSIYLCSVDPTGMNTEAFFGQGTRLTVV.

The V and J genes are TRBV10-3 and TRBJ2-3, with 9 positions matching TRBD1. From germline, CDR1 is ENHRY and CDR2 SYGVKD. The CDR3 runs to 12 residues. The V gene end was trimmed by 11 bases and the J gene end by 4 bases; junction bases not matched to a gene: 4. In nucleotides, the CDR3 is TGTGCCGGGGGACAGGGCCCAGATACGCAGTATTTT. Protein product: CAGGQGPDTQYF.

This clone was recorded only once. The chain combines TRBV7-9 with TRBJ1-5; no clear D gene. The CDR3 length is 16 residues. Trimming cost V 3 bases and J 3 bases, with 15 bases left between them. Germline V gives CDR1 SEHNR, CDR2 FQNEAQ (reference sequence). DNA for the CDR3: TGTGCCAGCAGCTTTAGTACGGGAACGGCCAATCAGCCCCAGCATTTT. Protein sequence: CASSFSTGTANQPQHF.

This chain links TRBV5-1 with TRBJ2-5, with a weak D call TRBD1 (5 bases). Gene TRBJ2-7 matches the end of the DNA better, so the J call may be wrong. Germline V CDR1 and CDR2: SGHRS, YFSETQ. This CDR3 has 15 amino acids. The CDR3 is CASSVDPEGAYEQYF. As DNA, the CDR3 is TGCGCCAGCAGCGTGGACCCCGAAGGGGCCTACGAGCAGTACTTC.